This T cell receptor beta chain was identified during a study of T cells in Graves' hyperthyroidism and ophthalmopathy (dated by TCRdb to the late 2010s). Looking at the study overall: Peripheral blood was collected at initial diagnosis, before any treatment. A discovery cohort of about 96 patients, about 40 with Graves' ophthalmopathy and 57 with stable Graves' hyperthyroidism, was used to find distinguishing TCR V-J signatures. An independent validation cohort of about 19 hyperthyroidism patients and about 16 patients who later progressed to ophthalmopathy tested prospective prediction of ophthalmopathy. The roughly 100 discovery patients were divided at random into training and test sets in a 7:3 ratio. Thyroid tissue and blood T-cell repertoires from more than five Graves' hyperthyroidism patients were also compared in the study. After sampling, hyperthyroidism patients received methimazole starting at 30 mg daily, and ophthalmopathy patients received high-dose intravenous methylprednisolone. TCR Vbeta CDR3 sequencing of roughly 140 peripheral blood samples (over 40 ophthalmopathy, about 75 hyperthyroidism and around 17 progressor patients) is reported in the paper.

The investigation overall reported the following: During validation, the model predicted progression to ophthalmopathy a median of roughly six months ahead of onset, with roughly 65% sensitivity and about 75% specificity. A model built on a 13 V-J signature distinguished ophthalmopathy from stable hyperthyroidism, reaching over 85% sensitivity and around 81% specificity in cross-validation and 80%/75% in testing. Sample size was not statistically predetermined, and blinding of investigators to group allocation was not performed. Most expanded thyroid clonotypes (frequency above 0.001) were also found in blood, which suggests that blood repertoires may mirror thyroid immune responses.

Amplification of TCR beta CDR3 regions was carried out from RNA transcripts. The first round of RT-PCR for the TCR CDR3 was performed with the HTBI primer set and the Qiagen OneStep RT-PCR kit. Libraries were constructed in a second round of multiplex PCR, after which size selection and purification were performed. Paired-end sequencing of the libraries was performed with 100 bp reads on an Illumina HiSeq2000. Per the authors' processing: SOAPnuke was used to process the raw data, throwing out any read that contained adapters or uncalled bases, had a mean Phred below 15, or lacked an exact constant-primer or identifier match. High-quality paired reads were merged with COPE v1.2.5, and unique nucleotide sequences were defined as clonotypes. MiTCR v1.1 was used to align clonotypes to the IMGT TRBV, TRBD and TRBJ reference segments. Only V-J combinations with frequency above 0.0001, covering roughly 99% of repertoires, were analysed. The TCS score was defined as the ratio of F50 (clonal expansion) to E x V (chaos), calculated using BLOSUM62-based TCRdist between CDR3 peptides within each V-J. Welch's t-statistics and random forest reduced around 550 V-J features to under 15, which were used in a naive Bayes classifier (R e1071). In TCRdb, the public reads were trimmed at Q25 with fastp and aligned with MiXCR, with productive beta chains retained. Every CDR3 protein is listed once, alongside the most common genes and DNA of its rows. TCRdb assigned the V and J calls; the authors' analysis was not used. This sample is represented by hundreds of thousands of distinct CDR3 sequences; about 12% of them were singletons. 9.2% of the sample is in the top ten clones.

This clonotype was observed many times. Its antigen is unknown. Nothing much larger sits one base from this clone, and base qualities are not available. Germline trimming: 0 bases from V, 3 bases from J; junction bases outside gene matches: 2. The germline V gene (reference sequence) gives CDR1 as LGHDT and CDR2 as YNNKEL. The CDR3, cysteine through phenylalanine, is 16 amino acids long. Left in the record is the CDR3 DNA by itself, 48 bases read in frame from the first base. Stable Graves' hyperthyroidism was defined as the absence of progression to ophthalmopathy over 18 months of follow-up. Hyperthyroidism patients were newly diagnosed, with disease duration under 2 months, and aged 18 to 65 years. Exclusion was applied to patients with uncontrolled infections, other autoimmune diseases, pregnancy or lactation. Diagnoses were based on clinical symptoms, serum thyroxine and TRAb, thyroid ultrasound and orbital computed tomography. PBMCs were separated from roughly 10 ml of fresh peripheral blood using Ficoll-Paque density gradient centrifugation. Total RNA was extracted using Trizol reagent, and RNA quality was assessed on an Agilent 2100 Bioanalyzer.

The receptor's source is a young woman with Graves' hyperthyroidism. Sequences were obtained from blood. The chain joins TRBV3-1 to TRBJ2-1; 10 central bases correspond to TRBD2. This receptor carries the CDR3 CASSQETSGNYNEQFF. The DNA is TGTGCCAGCAGCCAAGAAACTAGCGGGAACTACAATGAGCAGTTCTTC.